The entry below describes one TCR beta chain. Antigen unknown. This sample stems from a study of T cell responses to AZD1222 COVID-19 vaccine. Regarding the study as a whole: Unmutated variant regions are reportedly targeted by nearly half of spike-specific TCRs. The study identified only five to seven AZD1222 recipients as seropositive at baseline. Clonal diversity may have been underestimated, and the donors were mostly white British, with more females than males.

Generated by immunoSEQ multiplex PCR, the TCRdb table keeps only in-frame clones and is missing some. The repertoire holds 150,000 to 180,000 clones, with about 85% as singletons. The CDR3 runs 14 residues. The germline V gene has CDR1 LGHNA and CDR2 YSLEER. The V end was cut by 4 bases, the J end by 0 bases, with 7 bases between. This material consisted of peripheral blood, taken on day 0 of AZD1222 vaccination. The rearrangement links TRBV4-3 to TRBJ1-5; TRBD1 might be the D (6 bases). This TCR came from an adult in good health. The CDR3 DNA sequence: TGCGCCAGCAGCCCGGACAGTAGCAATCAGCCCCAGCATTTT. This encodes CASSPDSSNQPQHF.